This T cell receptor beta chain originates from a study of cytomegalovirus exposure and HLA in healthy donors. The primer mix had 60 Vbeta and 13 Jbeta primers. The repertoire was sequenced with immunoSEQ multiplex PCR; TCRdb's copy has only in-frame clones and lacks some. This repertoire shows over 150,000 clones, 77% found once; its top ten account for approximately 2.9%. CDR1 MGHRA and CDR2 YSYEKL come from the germline V gene. The V end lost 5 bases, the J end lost 2 bases, and 9 bases lay between the germline ends. The CDR3 has 13 residues. J is TRBJ1-2 and V is TRBV4-1, with unresolved D. The sequence was obtained from a woman in her 40s in good health and CMV-seropositive. Sequencing was done on a sample of PBMCs. This chain's CDR3 is CASSLDKNYGYTF. DNA of the CDR3: TGCGCCAGCAGCTTAGACAAGAACTATGGCTACACCTTC.